The sequence of this T cell receptor (beta chain) was determined in a study of blood T cell repertoires in COVID-19. Study context: COVID-19 samples, acute and convalescent, were from the United States, Italy and Spain. T cells, B-cell-depleted T cells, or PBMCs supplied cDNA or gDNA.

Comments on this clone: This CDR3 is also generated by other DNA sequences in the sample.

In the original processing: Estimation of nucleated cell counts was performed using reference gene primer amplification. The table came from immunoSEQ multiplex PCR; TCRdb's copy has only in-frame clones and leaves some out. V and J calls and clone size follow that table, whereas D and trimming were derived from the DNA. The table has some 200,000 clones, 70% to 90% seen once; the top ten hold about 10%. Germline lookup yields CDR1 ENHRY and CDR2 SYGVKD. The CDR3 totals 14 residues. J lost 5 bases, V lost 4 bases, and 1 base had no gene match. The chain has TRBV10-3 and TRBJ1-5; 11 bases agree with TRBD1. The sequence was collected from a woman over 75 with acute or convalescent COVID-19. Sequencing used peripheral blood. CDR3 residues: CAISGTGGDQPQHF. The CDR3 DNA reads TGTGCCATCAGTGGGACAGGGGGCGATCAGCCCCAGCATTTT.